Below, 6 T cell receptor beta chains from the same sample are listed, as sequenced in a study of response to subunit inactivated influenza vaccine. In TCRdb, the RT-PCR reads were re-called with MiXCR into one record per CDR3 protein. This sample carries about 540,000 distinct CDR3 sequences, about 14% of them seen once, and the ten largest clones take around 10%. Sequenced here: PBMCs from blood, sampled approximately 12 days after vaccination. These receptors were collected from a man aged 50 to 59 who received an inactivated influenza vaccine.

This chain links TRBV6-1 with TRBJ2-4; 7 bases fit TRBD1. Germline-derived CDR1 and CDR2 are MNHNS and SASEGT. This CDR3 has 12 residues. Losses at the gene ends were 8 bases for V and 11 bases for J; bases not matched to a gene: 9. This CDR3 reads CASGDSRMVQYF. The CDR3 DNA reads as TGTGCCAGCGGGGACAGCCGGATGGTTCAGTACTTC.

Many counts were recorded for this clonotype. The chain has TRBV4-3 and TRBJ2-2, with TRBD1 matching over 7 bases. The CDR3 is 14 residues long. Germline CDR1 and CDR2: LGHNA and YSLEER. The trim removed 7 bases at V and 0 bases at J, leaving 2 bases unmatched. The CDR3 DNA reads TGCGCCAGCAACGACAGGGCGAACACCGGGGAGCTGTTTTTT. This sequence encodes CASNDRANTGELFF.

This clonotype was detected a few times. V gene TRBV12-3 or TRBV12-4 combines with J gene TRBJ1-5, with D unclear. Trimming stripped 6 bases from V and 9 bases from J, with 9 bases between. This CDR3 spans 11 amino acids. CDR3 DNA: TGTGCCAGCAGCGGGAGCGGGCCCCAGCATTTT. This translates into CASSGSGPQHF.

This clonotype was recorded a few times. CDR3 protein: CASSSTSGGEQYF. CDR3 nucleotide sequence: TGTGCCAGCAGTTCCACTAGCGGGGGCGAGCAGTACTTC. This rearrangement joins TRBV12-3 or TRBV12-4 to TRBJ2-7; 11 bases map to TRBD2. The CDR3 contains 13 residues. V dropped 4 bases and J dropped 6; count of bases not matched to a gene: 2.

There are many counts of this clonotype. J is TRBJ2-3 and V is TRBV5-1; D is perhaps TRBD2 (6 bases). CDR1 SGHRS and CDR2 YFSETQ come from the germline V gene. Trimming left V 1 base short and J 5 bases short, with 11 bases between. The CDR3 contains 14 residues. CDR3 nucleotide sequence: TGCGCCAGCAGCTTGTCGGGGGTTGTAGATACGCAGTATTTT. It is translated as CASSLSGVVDTQYF.

The CDR3 coding sequence is TGTGCCAGCAGTCCCTTAAACAGGGAGGGGGGGTGGCCCCAGCATTTT. Translated: CASSPLNREGGWPQHF. The V and J genes are TRBV27 and TRBJ1-5; maybe TRBD1 (6 bases). Trimming stripped 5 bases from V and 9 bases from J, with 23 bases between. The germline gives CDR1 MNHEY, CDR2 SMNVEV (reference sequence). The CDR3 extends over 16 amino acids.